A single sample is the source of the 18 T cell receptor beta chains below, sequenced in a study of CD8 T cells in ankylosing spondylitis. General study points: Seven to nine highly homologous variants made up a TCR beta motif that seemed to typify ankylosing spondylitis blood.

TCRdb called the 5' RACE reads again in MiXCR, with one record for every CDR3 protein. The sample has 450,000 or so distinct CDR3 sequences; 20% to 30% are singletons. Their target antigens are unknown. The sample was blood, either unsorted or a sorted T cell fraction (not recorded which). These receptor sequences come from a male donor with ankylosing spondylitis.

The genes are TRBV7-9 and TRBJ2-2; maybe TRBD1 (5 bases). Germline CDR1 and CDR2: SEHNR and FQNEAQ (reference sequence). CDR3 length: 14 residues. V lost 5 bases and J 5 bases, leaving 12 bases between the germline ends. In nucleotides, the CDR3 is TGTGCCAGCAGCCTGGACAAAAGTACCGGGGAGCTGTTTTTT. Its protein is CASSLDKSTGELFF.

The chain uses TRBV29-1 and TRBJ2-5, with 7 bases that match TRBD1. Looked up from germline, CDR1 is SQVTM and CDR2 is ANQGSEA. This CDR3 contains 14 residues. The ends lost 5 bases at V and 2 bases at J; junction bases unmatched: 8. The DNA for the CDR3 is TGCAGCGTTTCGGGACAGCTAAAACAAGAGACCCAGTACTTC. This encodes CSVSGQLKQETQYF.

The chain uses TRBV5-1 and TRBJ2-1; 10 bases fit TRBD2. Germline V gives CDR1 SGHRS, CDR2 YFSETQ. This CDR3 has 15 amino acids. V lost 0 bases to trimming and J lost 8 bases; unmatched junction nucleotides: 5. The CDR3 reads CASSLVLAGADEQFF. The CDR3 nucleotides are TGCGCCAGCAGCTTGGTGCTAGCGGGAGCCGATGAGCAGTTCTTC. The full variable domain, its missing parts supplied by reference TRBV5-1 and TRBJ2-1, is KAGVTQTPRYLIKTRGQQVTLSCSPISGHRSVSWYQQTPGQGLQFLFEYFSETQRNKGNFPGRFSGRQFSNSRSEMNVSTLELGDSALYLCASSLVLAGADEQFFGPGTRLTVL.

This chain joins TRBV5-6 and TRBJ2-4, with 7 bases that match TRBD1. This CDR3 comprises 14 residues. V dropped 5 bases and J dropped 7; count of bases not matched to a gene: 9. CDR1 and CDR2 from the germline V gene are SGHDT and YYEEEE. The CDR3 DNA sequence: TGTGCCAGCAGGACAGGGCCCGAGGTTAACATTCAGTACTTC. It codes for CASRTGPEVNIQYF.

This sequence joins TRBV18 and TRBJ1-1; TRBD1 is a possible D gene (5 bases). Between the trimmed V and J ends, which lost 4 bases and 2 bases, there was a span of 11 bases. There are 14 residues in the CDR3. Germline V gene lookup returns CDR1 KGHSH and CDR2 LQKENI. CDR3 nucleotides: TGTGCCAGCTCACTCACAGGATCAAACACTGAAGCTTTCTTT. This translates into CASSLTGSNTEAFF.

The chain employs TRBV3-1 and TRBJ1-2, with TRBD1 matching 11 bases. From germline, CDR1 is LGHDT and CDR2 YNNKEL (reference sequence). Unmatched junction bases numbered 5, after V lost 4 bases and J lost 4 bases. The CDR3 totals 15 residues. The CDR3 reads CASSPGQGASYGYTF. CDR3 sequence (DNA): TGTGCCAGCAGCCCTGGACAGGGGGCAAGCTATGGCTACACCTTC.

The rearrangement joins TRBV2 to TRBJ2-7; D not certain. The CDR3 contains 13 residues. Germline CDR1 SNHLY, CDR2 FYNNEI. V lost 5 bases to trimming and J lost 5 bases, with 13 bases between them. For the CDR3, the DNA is TGTGCCAGCAGTCCCGGGCCGTATAACGAGCAGTACGTC. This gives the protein CASSPGPYNEQYV.

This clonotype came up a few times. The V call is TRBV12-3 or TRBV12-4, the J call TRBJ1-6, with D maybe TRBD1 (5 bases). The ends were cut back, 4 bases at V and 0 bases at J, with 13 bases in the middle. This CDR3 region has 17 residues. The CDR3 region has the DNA TGTGCCAGCAGTTCCATGGGGGGAAGCTCCTATAATTCACCCCTCCACTTT. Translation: CASSSMGGSSYNSPLHF.

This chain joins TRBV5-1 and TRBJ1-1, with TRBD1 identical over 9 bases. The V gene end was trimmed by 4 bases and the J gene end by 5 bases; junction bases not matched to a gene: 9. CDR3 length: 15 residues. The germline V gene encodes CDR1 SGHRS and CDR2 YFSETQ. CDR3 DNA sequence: TGCGCCAGCAGCGTACTACAGGGGGCGAATACTGAAGCTTTCTTT. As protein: CASSVLQGANTEAFF.

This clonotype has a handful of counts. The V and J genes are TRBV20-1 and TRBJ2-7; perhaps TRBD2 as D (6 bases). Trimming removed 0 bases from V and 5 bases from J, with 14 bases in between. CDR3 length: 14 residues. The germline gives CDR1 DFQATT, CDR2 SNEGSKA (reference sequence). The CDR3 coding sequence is TGCAGTGCTAGAGATTCGCGGGGCTTCGACGAGCAGTACTTC. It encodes CSARDSRGFDEQYF.

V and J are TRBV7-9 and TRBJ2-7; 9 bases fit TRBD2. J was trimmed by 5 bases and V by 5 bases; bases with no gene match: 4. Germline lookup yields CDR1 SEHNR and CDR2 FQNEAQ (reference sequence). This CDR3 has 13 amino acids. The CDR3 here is CASSPRTSDEQYF. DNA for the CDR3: TGTGCCAGCAGCCCGCGGACTAGCGACGAGCAGTACTTC. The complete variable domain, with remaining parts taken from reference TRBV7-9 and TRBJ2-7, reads DTGVSQNPRHKITKRGQNVTFRCDPISEHNRLYWYRQTLGQGPEFLTYFQNEAQLEKSRLLSDRFSAERPKGSFSTLEIQRTEQGDSAMYLCASSPRTSDEQYFGPGTRLTVT.

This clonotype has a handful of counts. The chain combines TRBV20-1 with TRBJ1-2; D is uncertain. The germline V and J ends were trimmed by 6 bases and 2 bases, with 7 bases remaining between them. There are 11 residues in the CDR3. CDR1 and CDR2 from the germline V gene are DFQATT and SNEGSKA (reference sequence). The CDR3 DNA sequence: TGCAGTGCCGAGACGAACTATGGCTACACCTTC. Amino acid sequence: CSAETNYGYTF.

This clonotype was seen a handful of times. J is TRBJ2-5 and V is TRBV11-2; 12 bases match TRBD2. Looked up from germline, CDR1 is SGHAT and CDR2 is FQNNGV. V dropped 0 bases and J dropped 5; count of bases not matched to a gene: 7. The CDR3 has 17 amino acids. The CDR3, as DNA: TGTGCCAGCAGCTTAGATACGAGACTAGCGGGAGAGGAGACCCAGTACTTC. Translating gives CASSLDTRLAGEETQYF. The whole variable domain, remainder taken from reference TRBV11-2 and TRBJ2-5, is EAGVAQSPRYKIIEKRQSVAFWCNPISGHATLYWYQQILGQGPKLLIQFQNNGVVDDSQLPKDRFSAERLKGVDSTLKIQPAKLEDSAVYLCASSLDTRLAGEETQYFGPGTRLLVL.

CDR3 bases: TGTGCCAGCGGTTTTTTTCGAAATAGGGTCACAGATACGCAGTATTTT. It translates to CASGFFRNRVTDTQYF. The chain links TRBV7-9 to TRBJ2-3, with unresolved D. The CDR3 totals 16 residues. Trimming took off 8 bases at V and 2 bases at J, with 20 bases between the two ends. The germline gives CDR1 SEHNR, CDR2 FQNEAQ (reference sequence).

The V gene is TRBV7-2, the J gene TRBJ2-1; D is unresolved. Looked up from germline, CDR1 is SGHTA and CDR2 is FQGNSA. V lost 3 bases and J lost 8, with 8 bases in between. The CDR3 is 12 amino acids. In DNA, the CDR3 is TGTGCCAGCAGCTTCCTCGGGCATGAGCAGTTCTTC. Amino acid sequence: CASSFLGHEQFF.

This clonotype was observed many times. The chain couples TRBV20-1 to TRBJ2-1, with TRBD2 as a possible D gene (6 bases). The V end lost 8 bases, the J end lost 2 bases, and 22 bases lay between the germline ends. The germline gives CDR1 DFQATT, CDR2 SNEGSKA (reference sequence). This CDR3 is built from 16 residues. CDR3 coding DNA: TGCAGTTTGGTCTCCCTCAATAGCGGAGCCTACAATGAGCAGTTCTTC. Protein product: CSLVSLNSGAYNEQFF.

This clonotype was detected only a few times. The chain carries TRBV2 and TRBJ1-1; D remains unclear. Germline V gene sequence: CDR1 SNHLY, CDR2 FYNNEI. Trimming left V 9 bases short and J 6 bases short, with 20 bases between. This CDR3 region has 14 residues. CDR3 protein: CARVQPRLGAEAFF. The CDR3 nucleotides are TGTGCCAGGGTACAGCCGCGACTGGGCGCTGAAGCTTTCTTT.

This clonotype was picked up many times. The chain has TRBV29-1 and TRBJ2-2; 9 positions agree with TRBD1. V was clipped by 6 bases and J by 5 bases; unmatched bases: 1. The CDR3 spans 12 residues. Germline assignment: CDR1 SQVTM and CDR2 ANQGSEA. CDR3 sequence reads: CSVGQGTGELFF. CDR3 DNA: TGCAGCGTGGGACAGGGTACCGGGGAGCTGTTTTTT.